This T cell receptor beta chain was sequenced during a study of neoadjuvant anti-PD-1 for oral cavity cancer. Findings and caveats of the study: Pretreatment Treg/Th17 ratio correlated inversely with post-treatment tumor clonality. Each response group had just a few patients in TCR analyses.

As regards this clone: Its target is not known.

Six replicates per PBMC sample, mostly from 480 ng of genomic DNA. The protocol was immunoSEQ multiplex PCR, while the TCRdb copy is restricted to in-frame clones and leaves out a portion. The sample holds under 20,000 clones, approximately 72% seen once. These oral cavity squamous cell carcinomas were HPV-negative and locally advanced. Looked up from germline, CDR1 is ENHRY and CDR2 is SYGVKD. Trimming took off 5 bases at V and 7 bases at J, with 15 bases between the two ends. CDR3 size: 14 residues. The chain uses TRBV10-3 and TRBJ1-5; the D gene is possibly TRBD1 (5 bases). The sequencing used PBMCs, collected before nivolumab (anti-PD-1) treatment. The TCR was taken from a person aged 35 to 85 with oral cavity squamous cell carcinoma. The CDR3 protein is CAISSTGQGQPQHF. CDR3 nucleotides: TGTGCCATCAGTTCCACTGGGCAGGGCCAGCCCCAGCATTTT.